What follows are 15 T cell receptor beta chains derived from one specimen sequenced in a study of T-cell reconstitution after alpha-beta-depleted transplantation in children. Using unique molecular identifiers, the investigators prepared the TCRbeta library. TCRdb re-analysed the PCR reads in MiXCR, keeping a single row per CDR3 protein. The sample includes 360,000 or so distinct CDR3 sequences, about 20% seen only once; the top ten take less than 4.5%. Sequencing used PBMCs from the stem cell graft donor, obtained from the stem cell graft. These receptors originate from a human donor who donated a stem cell graft to a child with acute myeloid leukemia.

This clonotype was counted a few times. The chain uses TRBV20-1 and TRBJ1-6; 7 positions match TRBD1. Germline values: CDR1 DFQATT, CDR2 SNEGSKA (reference sequence). The length of the CDR3 is 13 residues. The V segment lost 7 bases and the J segment 7 bases; nucleotides outside the gene matches: 7. The CDR3 region is CSGGRGQNSPLHF. The CDR3 DNA follows: TGCAGTGGGGGGAGGGGACAGAATTCACCCCTCCACTTT.

This clonotype was observed many times. This sequence joins TRBV20-1 and TRBJ2-3; unclear D gene. Per germline, CDR1 DFQATT and CDR2 SNEGSKA (reference sequence). The V and J ends lost 6 bases and 2 bases respectively, with 9 bases between them. The CDR3 is 12 amino acids. CDR3 loop: CSASTSTDTQYF. CDR3 sequence (DNA): TGCAGTGCATCGACCTCCACAGATACGCAGTATTTT.

Ten or more counts support this clonotype. This sequence joins TRBV29-1 and TRBJ1-4; D is unclear. Trimming took off 5 bases at V and 5 bases at J, with 9 bases between the two ends. The CDR3 loop spans 12 amino acids. Germline V lookup: CDR1 SQVTM, CDR2 ANQGSEA. The CDR3 loop is CSVKAVNEKLFF. CDR3 nucleotide sequence: TGCAGCGTTAAGGCGGTGAATGAAAAACTGTTTTTT.

The V call is TRBV7-2, the J call TRBJ1-1, with TRBD1 matching 7 bases. The V segment lost 4 bases and the J segment 2 bases; nucleotides outside the gene matches: 4. The V gene's germline CDR1 is SGHTA and CDR2 FQGNSA. The CDR3 has 14 residues. Here the CDR3 DNA reads TGTGCCAGCAGCTACCGGGACAGAAACACTGAAGCTTTCTTT. This sequence encodes CASSYRDRNTEAFF.

This clonotype was seen a few times. The chain combines TRBV24-1 with TRBJ2-2; TRBD2 matches at 14 bases. V shed 5 bases, J shed 2 bases, and the junction held 3 bases outside the gene matches. Germline assignment: CDR1 KGHDR and CDR2 SFDVKD. This CDR3 region has 17 residues. The CDR3 reads CATSGGLAGVNTGELFF. DNA for the CDR3: TGTGCCACCAGTGGGGGACTAGCGGGAGTTAACACCGGGGAGCTGTTTTTT.

This clonotype has more than one count but fewer than ten. The V and J genes are TRBV25-1 and TRBJ2-7; 8 nucleotides agree with TRBD1. J gave up 3 bases and V 1 base, and 11 bases lay outside the gene matches. This CDR3 spans 17 amino acids. Germline loops: CDR1 MGHDK, CDR2 SYGVNS. Here the CDR3 reads CASSESARQGPSYEQYF. The CDR3 DNA follows: TGTGCCAGCAGTGAATCGGCAAGACAGGGGCCCAGCTACGAGCAGTACTTC.

The rearrangement uses TRBV4-1 and TRBJ2-7, with 10 bases matching TRBD2. V shed 1 base, J shed 2 bases, and the junction held 5 bases outside the gene matches. The CDR3 extends over 16 amino acids. From germline, CDR1 is MGHRA and CDR2 YSYEKL. CDR3 amino acids: CASSQVSAGGPYEQYF. The CDR3 DNA reads TGCGCCAGCAGCCAAGTTTCAGCGGGAGGGCCCTACGAGCAGTACTTC.

The chain has TRBV6-2 or TRBV6-3 and TRBJ2-7; TRBD2 agrees at 7 bases. The CDR3 extends over 14 amino acids. Germline V gene lookup returns CDR1 MNHEY and CDR2 SVGEGT. Trimming at V came to 7 bases and at J to 4 bases, leaving 10 bases not matched to a gene. CDR3 nucleotide sequence: TGTGCCAGCATCAACGGCGGCGGGAGTTACGAGCAGTACTTC. Amino acids: CASINGGGSYEQYF.

The genes are TRBV20-1 and TRBJ2-3; D is ambiguous. Trimming shortened V by 3 bases and J by 6 bases, and 13 bases separated the two germline ends. The CDR3 runs to 13 residues. In germline, CDR1 is DFQATT, CDR2 SNEGSKA (reference sequence). CDR3 amino acids: CSASSGTLDTQYF. DNA for the CDR3: TGCAGTGCTAGTTCCGGCACCCTGGATACGCAGTATTTT.

The rearrangement joins TRBV24-1 to TRBJ2-7; TRBD2 aligns across 7 bases. Looked up from germline, CDR1 is KGHDR and CDR2 is SFDVKD. Trimming took 2 bases from V and 2 from J; bases not matched to a gene: 5. CDR3 size: 15 residues. The CDR3 protein is CATSDSERGPYEQYF. CDR3 sequence (DNA): TGTGCCACCAGTGATTCGGAGCGGGGTCCCTACGAGCAGTACTTC.

This clonotype rates as medium-sized (0.01 to 0.1%). This chain uses TRBV20-1 with TRBJ2-2, with 7 bases identical to TRBD2. CDR3 size: 15 residues. The germline V gene has CDR1 DFQATT and CDR2 SNEGSKA (reference sequence). V shed 0 bases, J shed 3 bases, and the junction held 4 bases outside the gene matches. Here the CDR3 DNA reads TGCAGTGCTAGAGATGGCGGGAGCGACACCGGGGAGCTGTTTTTT. Its protein is CSARDGGSDTGELFF.

The chain combines TRBV11-3 with TRBJ1-2, with unresolved D. This CDR3 is built from 13 residues. The V and J ends lost 1 base and 8 bases respectively, with 11 bases between them. CDR1 SGHNT and CDR2 YENEEA come from the germline V gene. CDR3 DNA sequence: TGTGCCAGCAGCTTAGCCCAGGTAGAGGGCTACACCTTC. Translated, it gives CASSLAQVEGYTF.

This clonotype was detected many times. The rearrangement uses TRBV7-7 and TRBJ2-7; 11 nucleotides align to TRBD1. The junction had 8 bases not matched to a gene; V was cut back by 5 bases and J by 5 bases. Germline V gene data show CDR1 as SSHAT and CDR2 as FNYEAQ (reference sequence). The CDR3 runs to 15 residues. The chain's CDR3 is CASSLLGQGANEQYF. In DNA, the CDR3 is TGTGCCAGCAGCCTACTCGGACAGGGGGCTAACGAGCAGTACTTC.

The chain joins TRBV7-8 to TRBJ2-7, with unresolved D. The CDR3 sequence is 13 residues long. Germline V gives CDR1 SGHVS, CDR2 FQNEAQ. The ends were cut back, 1 base at V and 4 bases at J, with 8 bases in the middle. Here the CDR3 reads CASSLGAVYEQYF. CDR3 DNA sequence: TGTGCCAGCAGCTTAGGTGCAGTTTACGAGCAGTACTTC.

This clonotype appeared many times. V and J are TRBV12-3 or TRBV12-4 and TRBJ2-7; 9 nucleotides align to TRBD1. The ends lost 8 bases at V and 2 bases at J; junction bases unmatched: 10. CDR3 length: 15 residues. The CDR3 is CASLGGGTGTYEQYF. The CDR3, as DNA: TGTGCCAGCCTAGGGGGTGGGACAGGGACCTACGAGCAGTACTTC.